One and the same sample provided the 17 T cell receptor beta chains below, sequenced in a study of blood T cell repertoires in COVID-19 (dated by TCRdb to the early 2020s). Library generation was performed with the immunoSEQ multiplex PCR assay. TCRdb took this table from immuneACCESS and kept in-frame rearrangements with V and J called. Such tables lack part of the clones; where checked against another copy, unresolved V genes explain under half of the gap, and the rest is unexplained. The sample table lists 110,000 to 150,000 clones, approximately 73% of them with a count of one. The ten top clones hold around 4% of the sample. Sequencing used peripheral blood. Receptors were obtained from a man aged 60 to 69 with acute or convalescent COVID-19.

This clone was recorded only once. V gene TRBV7-9 combines with J gene TRBJ2-7; D call uncertain. This CDR3 has 15 amino acids. CDR1 and CDR2 (germline): SEHNR, FQNEAQ (reference sequence). V lost 1 base, J lost 6 bases, and 16 bases lay in between. CDR3 sequence (DNA): TGTGCCAGCAGCTTAGGCGTGGGTCGCGGTCTCGAGCAGTACTTC. This encodes CASSLGVGRGLEQYF.

This clone was counted between two and nine times. J is TRBJ1-6 and V is TRBV28, with 9 bases matching TRBD1. The germline V gene encodes CDR1 MDHEN and CDR2 SYDVKM. CDR3 length equals 15 residues. After removal of 3 bases from V and 9 bases from J, the junction contained 6 bases not matched to a gene. This CDR3 reads CASSLWDREGSPLHF. Written as DNA, the CDR3 is TGTGCCAGCAGTTTGTGGGACAGGGAAGGTTCACCCCTCCACTTT.

This clone was found a few times. The genes are TRBV5-1 and TRBJ1-2, with D unclear. Germline loops: CDR1 SGHRS, CDR2 YFSETQ. V lost 6 bases and J lost 8, with 17 bases in between. The CDR3 is 13 residues long. The CDR3 protein is CASKPTQGEGYTF. For the CDR3, the DNA is TGCGCCAGCAAGCCAACCCAAGGAGAAGGCTACACCTTC. Combining the CDR3 with reference TRBV5-1 and TRBJ1-2 gives the whole variable domain KAGVTQTPRYLIKTRGQQVTLSCSPISGHRSVSWYQQTPGQGLQFLFEYFSETQRNKGNFPGRFSGRQFSNSRSEMNVSTLELGDSALYLCASKPTQGEGYTFGSGTRLTVV.

This rearrangement joins TRBV18 to TRBJ2-7, with D tentatively TRBD2 (5 bases). The germline V and J ends were trimmed by 5 bases and 3 bases, with 11 bases remaining between them. This CDR3 comprises 13 residues. From germline, CDR1 is KGHSH and CDR2 LQKENI. The CDR3 DNA reads TGTGCCAGCTCAACGGGATGGCACTACGAGCAGTACTTC. This encodes CASSTGWHYEQYF.

This clone was recorded at least ten times. The chain employs TRBV28 and TRBJ2-7, with 8 bases that match TRBD1. Germline lookup yields CDR1 MDHEN and CDR2 SYDVKM. After removal of 5 bases from V and 1 base from J, the junction contained 4 bases not matched to a gene. This CDR3 contains 14 residues. CDR3 protein: CASSPQGASYEQYF. The CDR3 nucleotides read TGTGCCAGCAGTCCCCAGGGGGCATCCTACGAGCAGTACTTC.

The gene calls are TRBV24-1 and TRBJ1-1, with 8 bases matching TRBD1. Looked up from germline, CDR1 is KGHDR and CDR2 is SFDVKD. V was pared by 12 bases and J by 5 bases, with 19 bases of the junction left unmatched. CDR3 length: 16 amino acids. The CDR3 here is CAVGNLEDREGTEAFF. CDR3 coding DNA: TGTGCCGTCGGAAACCTTGAGGACAGGGAAGGAACTGAAGCTTTCTTT.

This chain links TRBV5-1 with TRBJ2-1; tentative D call: TRBD2 (6 bases). V gave up 4 bases and J gave up 0 bases, with 14 bases separating them. The CDR3 loop spans 16 amino acids. Germline V lookup: CDR1 SGHRS, CDR2 YFSETQ. The CDR3 loop reads CASSPGTLSSYNEQFF. CDR3 sequence (DNA): TGCGCCAGCAGCCCGGGGACTTTAAGCTCCTACAATGAGCAGTTCTTC.

This clone was seen a few times. V usage is TRBV5-1 and J usage is TRBJ2-7; 9 positions match TRBD1. Germline CDR1 reads SGHRS; CDR2 reads YFSETQ. The CDR3 runs to 13 residues. Germline trimming cut 3 bases from V and 7 bases from J; bases unmatched to any gene: 5. The CDR3 nucleotides read TGCGCCAGCAGCTCGGGACAGGGCCGTGAGCAGTACTTC. Protein product: CASSSGQGREQYF.

For the CDR3, the DNA is TGTGCCAGCAGCCATTTTCGGGAGGGCGGGGAGCTGTTTTTT. It translates to CASSHFREGGELFF. J is TRBJ2-2 and V is TRBV14; 8 nucleotides align to TRBD2. The length of the CDR3 is 14 residues. The trim removed 3 bases at V and 7 bases at J, leaving 4 bases unmatched. Germline loops: CDR1 SGHDN, CDR2 FVKESK.

The chain carries TRBV9 and TRBJ2-7; 8 positions match TRBD2. Germline loops: CDR1 SGDLS, CDR2 YYNGEE. The junction had 4 bases not matched to a gene; V was cut back by 0 bases and J by 2 bases. The CDR3 is made up of 15 amino acids. Written as DNA, the CDR3 is TGTGCCAGCAGCGTAGTCCCGGGAGGGCCCTACGAGCAGTACTTC. Translated: CASSVVPGGPYEQYF.

The CDR3 loop is CASSQVRGRDYEQYF. For the CDR3, the DNA is TGTGCCAGCAGCCAAGTAAGGGGAAGAGACTACGAGCAGTACTTC. The rearrangement links TRBV14 to TRBJ2-7; tentative D call: TRBD1 (5 bases). CDR1 SGHDN and CDR2 FVKESK come from the germline V gene. This CDR3 is 15 amino acids long. The V end was cut by 1 base, the J end by 3 bases, with 13 bases between.

This CDR3 is CSVEGQRNYGYTF. The CDR3 DNA is TGCAGCGTTGAGGGACAGCGGAACTATGGCTACACCTTC. The J gene is TRBJ1-2, the V gene TRBV29-1; 7 bases line up with TRBD1. The CDR3 totals 13 residues. V trimming: 3 bases; J trimming: 2 bases; junction bases outside the gene matches: 3. Germline V gives CDR1 SQVTM, CDR2 ANQGSEA.

This clone has a count of ten or more. The rearrangement links TRBV11-1 to TRBJ2-2; maybe TRBD1 (6 bases). Per germline, CDR1 SGHAT and CDR2 FQDESV (reference sequence). CDR3 size: 11 residues. V dropped 10 bases and J dropped 6 bases, with 9 bases sitting between them. CDR3 region: CATRGPGELFF. CDR3 coding DNA: TGTGCCACCAGGGGCCCCGGGGAGCTGTTTTTT.

This sequence joins TRBV28 and TRBJ1-5; 8 nucleotides align to TRBD1. This CDR3 region has 14 residues. CDR1 is MDHEN and CDR2 is SYDVKM in the germline V gene. The V segment lost 6 bases and the J segment 5 bases; nucleotides outside the gene matches: 6. The CDR3 sequence is CASSSGQGHQPQHF. The CDR3 nucleotides read TGTGCCAGCAGCTCAGGACAGGGTCATCAGCCCCAGCATTTT.

V and J are TRBV5-1 and TRBJ2-7; tentatively, D is TRBD2 (6 bases). CDR1 and CDR2 (germline): SGHRS, YFSETQ. V was clipped by 0 bases and J by 6 bases, with 13 bases between them. The length of the CDR3 is 14 residues. CDR3 protein: CASSLGTSSGEQYF. The CDR3 DNA is TGCGCCAGCAGCTTGGGAACTAGCTCGGGCGAGCAGTACTTC.

This clone was seen just once. The V gene is TRBV4-2, the J gene TRBJ2-1; 14 bases fit TRBD2. Trimming took 4 bases from V and 8 from J; bases not matched to a gene: 4. This CDR3 has 15 residues. Germline loops: CDR1 LGHNA, CDR2 YNFKEQ. CDR3 sequence (DNA): TGTGCCAGCAGCCCGGGACTAGCGGGAGATCATGAGCAGTTCTTC. It yields the protein CASSPGLAGDHEQFF.

This chain links TRBV28 with TRBJ1-5, with 7 bases identical to TRBD1. The junction had 7 bases not matched to a gene; V was cut back by 5 bases and J by 3 bases. Per germline, CDR1 MDHEN and CDR2 SYDVKM. CDR3 length: 15 amino acids. DNA for the CDR3: TGTGCCAGCAGTCATACGACAGGGCTCAATCAGCCCCAGCATTTT. As protein: CASSHTTGLNQPQHF.